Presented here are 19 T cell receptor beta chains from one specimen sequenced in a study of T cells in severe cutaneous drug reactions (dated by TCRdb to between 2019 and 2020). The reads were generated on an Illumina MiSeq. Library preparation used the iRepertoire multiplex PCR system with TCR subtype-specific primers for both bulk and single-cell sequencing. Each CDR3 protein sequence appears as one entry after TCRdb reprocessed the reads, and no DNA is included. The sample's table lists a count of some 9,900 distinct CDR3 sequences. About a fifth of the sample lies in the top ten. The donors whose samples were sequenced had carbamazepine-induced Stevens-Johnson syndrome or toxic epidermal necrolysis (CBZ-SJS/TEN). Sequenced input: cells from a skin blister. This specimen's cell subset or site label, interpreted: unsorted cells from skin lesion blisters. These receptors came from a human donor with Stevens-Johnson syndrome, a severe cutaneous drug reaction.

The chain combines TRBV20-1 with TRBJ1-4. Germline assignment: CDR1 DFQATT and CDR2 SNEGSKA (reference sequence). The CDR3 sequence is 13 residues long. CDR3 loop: CSARWEFNEKLFF.

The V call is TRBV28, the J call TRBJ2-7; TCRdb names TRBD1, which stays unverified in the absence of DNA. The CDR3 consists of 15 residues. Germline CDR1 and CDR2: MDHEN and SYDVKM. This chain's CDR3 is CASSSVKGRGYEQYF. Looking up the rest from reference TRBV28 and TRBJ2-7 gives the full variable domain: DVKVTQSSRYLVKRTGEKVFLECVQDMDHENMFWYRQDPGLGLRLIYFSYDVKMKEKGDIPEGYSVSREKKERFSLILESASTNQTSMYLCASSSVKGRGYEQYFGPGTRLTVT.

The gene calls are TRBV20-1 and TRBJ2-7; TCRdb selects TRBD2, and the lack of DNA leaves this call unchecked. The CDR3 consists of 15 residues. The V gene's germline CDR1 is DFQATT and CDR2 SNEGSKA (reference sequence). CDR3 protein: CSARNWKRTSYEQYF.

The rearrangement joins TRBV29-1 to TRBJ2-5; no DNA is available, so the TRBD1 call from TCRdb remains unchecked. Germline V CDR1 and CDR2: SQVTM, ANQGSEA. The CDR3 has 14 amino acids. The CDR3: CSVALTGLRETQYF. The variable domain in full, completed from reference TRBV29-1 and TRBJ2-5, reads SAVISQKPSRDICQRGTSLTIQCQVDSQVTMMFWYRQQPGQSLTLIATANQGSEATYESGFVIDKFPISRPNLTFSTLTVSNMSPEDSSIYLCSVALTGLRETQYFGPGTRLLVL.

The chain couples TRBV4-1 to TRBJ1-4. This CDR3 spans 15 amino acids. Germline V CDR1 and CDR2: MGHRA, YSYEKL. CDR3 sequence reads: CASSRRQETNEKLFF.

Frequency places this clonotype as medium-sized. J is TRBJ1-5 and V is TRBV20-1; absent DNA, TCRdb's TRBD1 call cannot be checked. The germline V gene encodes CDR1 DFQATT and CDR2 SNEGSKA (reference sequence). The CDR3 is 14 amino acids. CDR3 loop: CSASLRQGVQPQHF.

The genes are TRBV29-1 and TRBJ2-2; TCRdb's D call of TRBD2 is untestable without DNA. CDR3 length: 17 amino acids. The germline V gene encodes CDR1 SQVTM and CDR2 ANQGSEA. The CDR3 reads CSVEDRIPAGETGELFF.

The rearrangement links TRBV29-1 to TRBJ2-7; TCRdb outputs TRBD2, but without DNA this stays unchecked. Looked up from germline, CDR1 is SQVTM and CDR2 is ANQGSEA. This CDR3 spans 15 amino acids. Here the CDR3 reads CSVEGTSGSIGEQYF.

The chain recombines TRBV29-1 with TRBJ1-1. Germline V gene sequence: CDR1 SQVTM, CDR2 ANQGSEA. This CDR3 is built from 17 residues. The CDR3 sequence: CSAPGTGTSSPNTEAFF.

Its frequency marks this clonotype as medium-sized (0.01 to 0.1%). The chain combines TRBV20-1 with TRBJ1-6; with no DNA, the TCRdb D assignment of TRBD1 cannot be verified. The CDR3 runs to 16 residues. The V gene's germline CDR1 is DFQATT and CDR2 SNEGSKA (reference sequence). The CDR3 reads CSARMARGQDNSPLHF.

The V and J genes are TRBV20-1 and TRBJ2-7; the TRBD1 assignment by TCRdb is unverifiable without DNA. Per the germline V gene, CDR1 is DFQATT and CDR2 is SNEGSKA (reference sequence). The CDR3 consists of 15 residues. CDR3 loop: CSARRRAQVIYEQYF.

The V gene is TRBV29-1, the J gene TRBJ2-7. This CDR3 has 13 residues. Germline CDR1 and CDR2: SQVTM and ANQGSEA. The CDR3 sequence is CSVALRGIYEQYF.

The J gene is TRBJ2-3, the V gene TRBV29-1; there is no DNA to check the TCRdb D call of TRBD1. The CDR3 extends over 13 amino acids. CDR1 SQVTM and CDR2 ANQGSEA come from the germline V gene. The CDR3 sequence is CSVGDRARGTQYF.

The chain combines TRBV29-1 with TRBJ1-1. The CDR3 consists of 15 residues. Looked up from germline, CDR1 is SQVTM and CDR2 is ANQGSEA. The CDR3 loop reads CSAGVGRTANTEAFF.

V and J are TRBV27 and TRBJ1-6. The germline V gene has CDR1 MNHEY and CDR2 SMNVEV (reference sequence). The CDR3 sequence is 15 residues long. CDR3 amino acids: CASTKDLNYNSPLHF.

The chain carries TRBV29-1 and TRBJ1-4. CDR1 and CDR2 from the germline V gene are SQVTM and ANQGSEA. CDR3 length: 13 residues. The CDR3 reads CSVGVRTNEKLFF.

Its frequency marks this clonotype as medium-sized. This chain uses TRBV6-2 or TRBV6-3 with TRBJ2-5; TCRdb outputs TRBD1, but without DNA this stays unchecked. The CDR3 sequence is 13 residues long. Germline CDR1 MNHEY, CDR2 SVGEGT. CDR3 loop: CASRPTAQETQYF.

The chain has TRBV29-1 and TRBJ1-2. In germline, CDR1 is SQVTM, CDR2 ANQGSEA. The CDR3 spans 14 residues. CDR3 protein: CSVEDQGLNYGYTF.

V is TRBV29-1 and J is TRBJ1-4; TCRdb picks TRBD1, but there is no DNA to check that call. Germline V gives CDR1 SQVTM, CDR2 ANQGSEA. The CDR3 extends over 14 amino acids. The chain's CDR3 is CSVSARDSYKKLFF. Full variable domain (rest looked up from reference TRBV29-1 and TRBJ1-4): SAVISQKPSRDICQRGTSLTIQCQVDSQVTMMFWYRQQPGQSLTLIATANQGSEATYESGFVIDKFPISRPNLTFSTLTVSNMSPEDSSIYLCSVSARDSYKKLFFGSGTQLSVL.